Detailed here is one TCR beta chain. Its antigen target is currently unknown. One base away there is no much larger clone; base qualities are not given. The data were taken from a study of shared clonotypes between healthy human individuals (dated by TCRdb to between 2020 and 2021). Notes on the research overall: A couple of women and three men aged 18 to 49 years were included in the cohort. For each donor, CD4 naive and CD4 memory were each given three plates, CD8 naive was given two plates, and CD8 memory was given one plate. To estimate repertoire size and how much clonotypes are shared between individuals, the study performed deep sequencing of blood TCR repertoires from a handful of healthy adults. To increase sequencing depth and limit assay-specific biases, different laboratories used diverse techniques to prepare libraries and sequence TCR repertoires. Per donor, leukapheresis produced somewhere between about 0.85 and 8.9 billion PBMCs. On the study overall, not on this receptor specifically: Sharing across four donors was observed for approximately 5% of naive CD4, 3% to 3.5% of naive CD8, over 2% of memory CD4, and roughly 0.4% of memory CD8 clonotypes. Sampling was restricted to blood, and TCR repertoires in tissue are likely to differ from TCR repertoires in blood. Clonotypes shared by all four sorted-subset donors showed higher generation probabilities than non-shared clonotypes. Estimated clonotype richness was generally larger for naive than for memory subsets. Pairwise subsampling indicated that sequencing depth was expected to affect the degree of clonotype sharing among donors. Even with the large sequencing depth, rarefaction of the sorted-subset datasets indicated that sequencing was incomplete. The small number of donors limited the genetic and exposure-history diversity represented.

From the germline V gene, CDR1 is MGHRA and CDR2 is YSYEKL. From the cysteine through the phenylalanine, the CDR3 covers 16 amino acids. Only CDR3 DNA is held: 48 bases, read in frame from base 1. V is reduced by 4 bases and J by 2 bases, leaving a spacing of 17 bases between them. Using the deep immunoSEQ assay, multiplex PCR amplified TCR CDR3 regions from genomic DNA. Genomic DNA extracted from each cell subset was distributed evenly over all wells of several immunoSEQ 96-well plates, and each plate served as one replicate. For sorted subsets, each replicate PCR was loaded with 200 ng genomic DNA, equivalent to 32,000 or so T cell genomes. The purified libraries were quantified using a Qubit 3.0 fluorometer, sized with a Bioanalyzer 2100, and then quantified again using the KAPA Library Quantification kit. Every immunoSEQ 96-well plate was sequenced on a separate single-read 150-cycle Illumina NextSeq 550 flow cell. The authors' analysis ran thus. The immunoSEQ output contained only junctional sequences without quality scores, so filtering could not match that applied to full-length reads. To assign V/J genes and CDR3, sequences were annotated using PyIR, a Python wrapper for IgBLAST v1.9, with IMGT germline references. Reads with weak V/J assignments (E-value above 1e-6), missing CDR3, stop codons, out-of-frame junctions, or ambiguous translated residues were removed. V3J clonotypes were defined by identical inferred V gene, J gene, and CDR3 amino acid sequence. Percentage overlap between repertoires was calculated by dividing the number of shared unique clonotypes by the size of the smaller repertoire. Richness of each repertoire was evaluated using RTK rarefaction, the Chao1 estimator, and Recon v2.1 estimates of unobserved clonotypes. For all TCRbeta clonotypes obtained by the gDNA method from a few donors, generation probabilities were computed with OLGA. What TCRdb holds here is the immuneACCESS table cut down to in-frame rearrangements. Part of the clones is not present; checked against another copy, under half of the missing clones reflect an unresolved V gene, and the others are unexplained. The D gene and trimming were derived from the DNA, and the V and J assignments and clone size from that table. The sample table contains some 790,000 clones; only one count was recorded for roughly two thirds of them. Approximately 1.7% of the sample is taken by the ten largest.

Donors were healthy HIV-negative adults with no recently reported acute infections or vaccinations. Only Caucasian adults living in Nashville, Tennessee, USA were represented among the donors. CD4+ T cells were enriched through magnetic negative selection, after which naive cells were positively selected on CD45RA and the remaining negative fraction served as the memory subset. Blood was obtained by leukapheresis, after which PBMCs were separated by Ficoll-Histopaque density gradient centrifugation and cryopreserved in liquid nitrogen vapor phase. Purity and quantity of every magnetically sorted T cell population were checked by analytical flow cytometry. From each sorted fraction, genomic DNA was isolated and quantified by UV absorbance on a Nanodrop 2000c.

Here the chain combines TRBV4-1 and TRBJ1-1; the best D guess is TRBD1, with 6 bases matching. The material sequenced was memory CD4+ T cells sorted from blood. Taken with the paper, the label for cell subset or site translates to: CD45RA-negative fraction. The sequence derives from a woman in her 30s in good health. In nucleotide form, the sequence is TGCGCCAGCAGCCGGGGTGGGGGCGCATCCAACACTGAAGCTTTCTTT. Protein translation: CASSRGGGASNTEAFF.